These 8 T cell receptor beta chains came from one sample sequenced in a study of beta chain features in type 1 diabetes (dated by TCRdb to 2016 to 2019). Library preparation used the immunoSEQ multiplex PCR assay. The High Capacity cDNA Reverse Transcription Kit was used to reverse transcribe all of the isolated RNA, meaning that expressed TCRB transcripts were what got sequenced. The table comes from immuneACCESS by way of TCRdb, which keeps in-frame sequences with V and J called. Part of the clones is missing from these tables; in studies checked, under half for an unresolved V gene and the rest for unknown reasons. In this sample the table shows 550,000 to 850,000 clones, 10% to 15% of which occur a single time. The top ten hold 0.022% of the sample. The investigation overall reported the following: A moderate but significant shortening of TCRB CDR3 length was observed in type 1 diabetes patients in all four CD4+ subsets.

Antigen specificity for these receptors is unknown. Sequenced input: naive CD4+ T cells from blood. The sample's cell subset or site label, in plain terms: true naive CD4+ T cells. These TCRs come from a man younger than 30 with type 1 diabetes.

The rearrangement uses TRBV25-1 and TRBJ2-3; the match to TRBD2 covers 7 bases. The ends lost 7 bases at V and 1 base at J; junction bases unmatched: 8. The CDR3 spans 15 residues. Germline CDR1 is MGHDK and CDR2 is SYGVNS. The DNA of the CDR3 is TGTGCCAGCACCGACAGCAGCGGGGGCACAGATACGCAGTATTTT. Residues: CASTDSSGGTDTQYF.

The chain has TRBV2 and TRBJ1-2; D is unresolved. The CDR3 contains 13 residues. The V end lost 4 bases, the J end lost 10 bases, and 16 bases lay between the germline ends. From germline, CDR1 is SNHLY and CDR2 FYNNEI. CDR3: CASSADAQATYTF. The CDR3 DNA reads TGTGCCAGCAGTGCGGACGCGCAGGCCACCTACACCTTC.

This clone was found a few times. CDR3: CASTDLGSFNYGYTF. The DNA for the CDR3 is TGTGCCAGTACCGACCTAGGGTCGTTTAACTATGGCTACACCTTC. The chain couples TRBV19 to TRBJ1-2; D is unclear. In germline, CDR1 is LNHDA, CDR2 SQIVND (reference sequence). This CDR3 spans 15 amino acids. V was shortened by 7 bases and J by 1 base, with 16 bases between the two germline ends. Looking up the rest from reference TRBV19 and TRBJ1-2 gives the full variable domain: DGGITQSPKYLFRKEGQNVTLSCEQNLNHDAMYWYRQDPGQGLRLIYYSQIVNDFQKGDIAEGYSVSREKKESFPLTVTSAQKNPTAFYLCASTDLGSFNYGYTFGSGTRLTVV.

The CDR3, as DNA: TGTGCCAGCAGCTATTCTTGGCAGGGGGCTCATTCACCCCTCCACTTT. Its translation: CASSYSWQGAHSPLHF. The J gene is TRBJ1-6, the V gene TRBV7-9; TRBD1 agrees at 8 bases. From germline, CDR1 is SEHNR and CDR2 FQNEAQ (reference sequence). The CDR3 covers 16 residues. The trim removed 4 bases at V and 8 bases at J, leaving 10 bases unmatched.

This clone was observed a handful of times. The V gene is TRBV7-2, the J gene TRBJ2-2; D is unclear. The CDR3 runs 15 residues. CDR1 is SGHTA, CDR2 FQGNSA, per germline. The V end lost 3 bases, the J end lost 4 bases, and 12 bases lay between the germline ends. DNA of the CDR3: TGTGCCAGCAGCTTCGGTCCGTGGGGCACCGGGGAGCTGTTTTTT. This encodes CASSFGPWGTGELFF.

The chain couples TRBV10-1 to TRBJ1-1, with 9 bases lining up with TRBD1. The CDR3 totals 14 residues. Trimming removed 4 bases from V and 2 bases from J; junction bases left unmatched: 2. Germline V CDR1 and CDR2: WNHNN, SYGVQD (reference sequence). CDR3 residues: CASSGTGVNTEAFF. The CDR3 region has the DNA TGCGCCAGCAGTGGGACAGGGGTTAACACTGAAGCTTTCTTT.

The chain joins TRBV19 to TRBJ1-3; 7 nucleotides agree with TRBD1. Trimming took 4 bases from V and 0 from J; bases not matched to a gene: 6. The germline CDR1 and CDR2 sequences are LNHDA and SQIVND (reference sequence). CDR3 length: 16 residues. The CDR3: CASSKGQTGSGNTIYF. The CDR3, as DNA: TGTGCCAGTAGTAAGGGACAGACTGGCTCTGGAAACACCATATATTTT.

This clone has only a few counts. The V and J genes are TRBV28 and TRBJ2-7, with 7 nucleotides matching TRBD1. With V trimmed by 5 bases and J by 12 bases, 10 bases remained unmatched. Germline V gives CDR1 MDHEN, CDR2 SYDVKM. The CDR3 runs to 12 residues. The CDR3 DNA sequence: TGTGCCAGCAGTGGACAGGAACCCGCCGGGTACTTC. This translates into CASSGQEPAGYF.